These 30 T cell receptor beta chains originate from one sample sequenced in a study of T-cell memory formation after mild COVID-19. A single record per CDR3 protein comes from TCRdb applying MiXCR to the 5' RACE reads. The sample lists approximately 200,000 distinct CDR3 sequences, approximately 16% occurring once. Specimen: PBMCs or a T cell subset sorted from them (not recorded which). These receptors were taken from an adult woman who had mild COVID-19 (a few samples of this study predate the infection). Cell type and time point are not known.

This clonotype has only a few counts. This rearrangement joins TRBV24-1 to TRBJ2-1, with TRBD2 matching over 9 bases. Unmatched junction bases numbered 8, after V lost 6 bases and J lost 6 bases. Germline assignment: CDR1 KGHDR and CDR2 SFDVKD. The CDR3 length is 15 residues. CDR3 amino acids: CATSSQREVPNEQFF. The CDR3 DNA sequence: TGTGCCACCAGTTCCCAGCGGGAGGTACCCAATGAGCAGTTCTTC.

This clonotype has more than one count but fewer than ten. CDR3 in amino acids: CASSLGLAGGFEQYF. DNA for the CDR3: TGCGCCAGCAGCTTGGGACTAGCGGGAGGCTTCGAGCAGTACTTC. The rearrangement links TRBV5-1 to TRBJ2-7; 13 nucleotides line up with TRBD2. After removal of 0 bases from V and 6 bases from J, the junction contained 3 bases not matched to a gene. CDR3 length: 15 residues. Germline CDR1 SGHRS, CDR2 YFSETQ.

This clonotype was detected a few times. In DNA form, the CDR3 reads TGTGCCAGCAGCTTACAGGGTAGGAACACTGAAGCTTTCTTT. Amino acids: CASSLQGRNTEAFF. This chain joins TRBV7-3 and TRBJ1-1; D is perhaps TRBD1 (5 bases). The CDR3 consists of 14 residues. Trimming took off 2 bases at V and 1 base at J, with 8 bases between the two ends. Germline V gives CDR1 SGHTA, CDR2 FQGTGA.

The chain recombines TRBV5-1 with TRBJ2-1; maybe TRBD1 (6 bases). In germline, CDR1 is SGHRS, CDR2 YFSETQ. V dropped 3 bases and J dropped 7 bases, with 11 bases sitting between them. This CDR3 comprises 13 residues. Here the CDR3 reads CASSYTGPNEQFF. The CDR3 DNA is TGCGCCAGCAGCTATACAGGGCCTAATGAGCAGTTCTTC.

This clonotype was seen a few times. V and J are TRBV24-1 and TRBJ2-4; 9 positions agree with TRBD1. This CDR3 spans 18 amino acids. Germline trimming cut 5 bases from V and 0 bases from J; bases unmatched to any gene: 10. The germline V gene has CDR1 KGHDR and CDR2 SFDVKD. The CDR3 loop reads CATSAPGQGNLAKNIQYF. CDR3 DNA sequence: TGTGCCACCAGTGCCCCGGGACAGGGAAACCTAGCCAAAAACATTCAGTACTTC.

This clonotype has only a few counts. CDR3 region: CASSRGQGRSNQPQHF. The CDR3 bases are TGTGCCAGTAGTCGGGGACAGGGGAGGAGCAATCAGCCCCAGCATTTT. This chain links TRBV19 with TRBJ1-5, with 10 bases lining up with TRBD1. Per germline, CDR1 LNHDA and CDR2 SQIVND (reference sequence). Trimming cost V 5 bases and J 1 base; bases outside gene matches: 5. CDR3 length: 16 amino acids.

This clonotype was detected a few times. V is TRBV11-3 and J is TRBJ2-7, with 11 bases aligning to TRBD1. Per the germline V gene, CDR1 is SGHNT and CDR2 is YENEEA. The CDR3 extends over 12 amino acids. The junction had 3 bases not matched to a gene; V was cut back by 8 bases and J by 6 bases. The CDR3 DNA reads as TGTGCCAGCCGGGACAGGGGGGTCGAGCAGTACTTC. It codes for CASRDRGVEQYF. Full variable domain (rest looked up from reference TRBV11-3 and TRBJ2-7): EAGVVQSPRYKIIEKKQPVAFWCNPISGHNTLYWYLQNLGQGPELLIRYENEEAVDDSQLPKDRFSAERLKGVDSTLKIQPAELGDSAVYLCASRDRGVEQYFGPGTRLTVT.

J is TRBJ1-2 and V is TRBV5-1, with TRBD1 as a possible D gene (5 bases). The CDR3 length is 14 residues. Germline-derived CDR1 and CDR2 are SGHRS and YFSETQ. Trimming left V 7 bases short and J 0 bases short, with 13 bases between. The CDR3 loop reads CASGMGVSNYGYTF. The CDR3 region has the DNA TGCGCCAGCGGTATGGGGGTATCTAACTATGGCTACACCTTC. Supplemented by reference TRBV5-1 and TRBJ1-2, the full variable domain reads KAGVTQTPRYLIKTRGQQVTLSCSPISGHRSVSWYQQTPGQGLQFLFEYFSETQRNKGNFPGRFSGRQFSNSRSEMNVSTLELGDSALYLCASGMGVSNYGYTFGSGTRLTVV.

The CDR3 DNA sequence: TGCGCCAGCAGCCAAGAAGGACCGCCGAACACCGGGGAGCTGTTTTTT. Translating gives CASSQEGPPNTGELFF. The chain has TRBV4-3 and TRBJ2-2, with unresolved D. The CDR3 totals 16 residues. The V gene's germline CDR1 is LGHNA and CDR2 YSLEER. The V and J ends lost 0 bases and 0 bases respectively, with 8 bases between them.

This chain links TRBV4-3 with TRBJ2-3; no definite D call. CDR3 size: 15 residues. CDR1 LGHNA and CDR2 YSLEER come from the germline V gene. Trimming took off 3 bases at V and 4 bases at J, with 14 bases between the two ends. CDR3 coding DNA: TGCGCCAGCAGCCAGGGTTCGCGATGGGCAGATACGCAGTATTTT. This codes for CASSQGSRWADTQYF.

The chain combines TRBV7-2 with TRBJ2-5, with 9 bases that match TRBD2. CDR1 is SGHTA, CDR2 FQGNSA, per germline. Trimming removed 1 base from V and 5 bases from J; junction bases left unmatched: 5. The CDR3 contains 15 residues. The CDR3: CASSLGGLAGETQYF. For the CDR3, the DNA is TGTGCCAGCAGCTTAGGCGGCCTAGCGGGGGAGACCCAGTACTTC.

This clonotype has only a few counts. The chain links TRBV15 to TRBJ2-1, with 14 bases that match TRBD2. J gave up 6 bases and V 4 bases, and 8 bases lay outside the gene matches. Germline CDR1 is LNHNV and CDR2 is YYDKDF (reference sequence). The CDR3 totals 17 residues. CDR3 protein: CATSIPPGLAGANEQFF. The CDR3 DNA is TGTGCCACCAGCATACCACCGGGACTAGCGGGAGCCAATGAGCAGTTCTTC.

The J gene is TRBJ1-1, the V gene TRBV9; D not certain. V was clipped by 0 bases and J by 8 bases, with 11 bases between them. Germline lookup yields CDR1 SGDLS and CDR2 YYNGEE. There are 13 residues in the CDR3. The CDR3 bases are TGTGCCAGCAGCGTAGCCCCGGAGGGAGAAGCTTTCTTT. The encoded protein is CASSVAPEGEAFF.

This clonotype has just a few counts. V and J are TRBV9 and TRBJ2-7; D remains unclear. Between the trimmed V and J ends, which lost 0 bases and 5 bases, there was a span of 15 bases. CDR3 size: 15 residues. Germline lookup yields CDR1 SGDLS and CDR2 YYNGEE. In DNA, the CDR3 is TGTGCCAGCAGCGTAGTTCCCGGATCGGGCGACGAGCAGTACTTC. Its protein is CASSVVPGSGDEQYF.

DNA for the CDR3: TGTGCCAGCAGTTACTCGACTCCCCCGGGCAGAATGAACACTGAAGCTTTCTTT. It yields the protein CASSYSTPPGRMNTEAFF. The chain joins TRBV6-5 to TRBJ1-1, with D uncertain. V lost 0 bases to trimming and J lost 0 bases, with 17 bases between them. The germline gives CDR1 MNHEY, CDR2 SVGAGI. CDR3 length equals 18 residues.

This clonotype was seen a handful of times. CDR3: CASSLFGGFGELFF. In DNA, the CDR3 is TGTGCCAGCAGTTTATTCGGTGGATTCGGGGAGCTGTTTTTT. The chain couples TRBV28 to TRBJ2-2; unclear D gene. Germline loops: CDR1 MDHEN, CDR2 SYDVKM. V shed 1 base and J shed 7 bases, with 10 bases lying between them. The length of the CDR3 is 14 residues.

In its sample, this clonotype was seen a few times. J is TRBJ2-2 and V is TRBV10-2; no clear D. This CDR3 comprises 11 residues. From germline, CDR1 is WSHSY and CDR2 SAAADI. Trimming stripped 4 bases from V and 9 bases from J, with 6 bases between. The chain's CDR3 is CASSADRELFF. The CDR3 coding sequence is TGCGCCAGCAGTGCCGACCGGGAGCTGTTTTTT.

The CDR3 sequence is CATSDPSRGSTDTQYF. The CDR3 region has the DNA TGTGCCACCAGTGATCCGAGCCGCGGTAGCACAGATACGCAGTATTTT. The chain links TRBV24-1 to TRBJ2-3; D ambiguous. The V gene's germline CDR1 is KGHDR and CDR2 SFDVKD. The CDR3 is 16 residues long. Trimming stripped 3 bases from V and 0 bases from J, with 12 bases between.

V gene TRBV5-1 combines with J gene TRBJ2-3, with D unresolved. Trimming removed 2 bases at V and 4 bases at J, with 8 bases between. Germline V CDR1 and CDR2: SGHRS, YFSETQ. The CDR3 contains 13 residues. The CDR3 region is CASSFRVADTQYF. For the CDR3, the DNA is TGCGCCAGCAGCTTCCGGGTGGCAGATACGCAGTATTTT.

This rearrangement joins TRBV11-3 to TRBJ2-2; 11 nucleotides line up with TRBD2. V was clipped by 5 bases and J by 5 bases; unmatched bases: 7. The CDR3 extends over 16 amino acids. CDR1 is SGHNT and CDR2 is YENEEA in the germline V gene. The CDR3 sequence is CASSLTGLAETGELFF. DNA for the CDR3: TGTGCCAGCAGCCTAACGGGACTAGCGGAGACCGGGGAGCTGTTTTTT.

This CDR3 reads CSARDGGLAGGETQYF. CDR3 in DNA: TGCAGTGCTAGAGATGGTGGGCTAGCGGGAGGAGAGACCCAGTACTTC. The chain joins TRBV20-1 to TRBJ2-5, with 11 bases that match TRBD2. This CDR3 contains 16 residues. J gave up 4 bases and V 0 bases, and 7 bases lay outside the gene matches. Germline CDR1 is DFQATT and CDR2 is SNEGSKA (reference sequence).

This clonotype was detected a few times. The chain combines TRBV20-1 with TRBJ2-3; TRBD1 is a possible D gene (6 bases). The V gene's germline CDR1 is DFQATT and CDR2 SNEGSKA (reference sequence). Trimming removed 3 bases at V and 9 bases at J, with 10 bases between. This CDR3 is built from 11 residues. CDR3 coding DNA: TGCAGTGCTAGGAGGGACACCACGCAGTATTTT. Translated: CSARRDTTQYF.

This clonotype has a handful of counts. The chain recombines TRBV12-3 or TRBV12-4 with TRBJ2-1; a possible D gene is TRBD1 (6 bases). V dropped 5 bases and J dropped 7 bases, with 15 bases sitting between them. This CDR3 is built from 14 residues. The CDR3 DNA reads TGTGCCAGCAGTCTACTGATCCAGGGGAATGAGCAGTTCTTC. The encoded protein is CASSLLIQGNEQFF.

The chain combines TRBV6-5 with TRBJ2-7, with D perhaps TRBD2 (7 bases). V was pared by 6 bases and J by 6 bases, with 15 bases between. Germline assignment: CDR1 MNHEY and CDR2 SVGAGI. The length of the CDR3 is 13 residues. The CDR3 reads CASSPFRGAEQYF. In DNA form, the CDR3 reads TGTGCCAGCAGCCCCTTCCGGGGGGCCGAGCAGTACTTC.

This clonotype was seen a few times. The rearrangement uses TRBV13 and TRBJ2-5; 12 bases are a match to TRBD2. The V segment lost 0 bases and the J segment 0 bases; nucleotides outside the gene matches: 8. From germline, CDR1 is PRHDT and CDR2 FYEKMQ (reference sequence). The CDR3 is made up of 19 amino acids. The CDR3, as DNA: TGTGCCAGCAGCTTAGGCCGACTAGCGGGGGTCCTGTACCAAGAGACCCAGTACTTC. It encodes CASSLGRLAGVLYQETQYF.

V usage is TRBV6-1 and J usage is TRBJ1-1; D unresolved. Trimming took off 6 bases at V and 8 bases at J, with 13 bases between the two ends. Germline CDR1 MNHNS, CDR2 SASEGT. This CDR3 has 12 residues. The CDR3 reads CASSLRRAEAFF. The DNA for the CDR3 is TGTGCCAGCAGCCTACGCCGGGCAGAAGCTTTCTTT.

The table lists this clonotype with a few counts. The chain carries TRBV12-3 or TRBV12-4 and TRBJ1-2; TRBD1 aligns across 10 bases. This CDR3 contains 15 residues. The V segment lost 5 bases and the J segment 4 bases; nucleotides outside the gene matches: 7. CDR3 region: CASSIPDRGGYGYTF. In DNA, the CDR3 is TGTGCCAGCAGTATCCCGGACAGGGGGGGCTATGGCTACACCTTC.

This chain connects TRBV6-5 to TRBJ1-1; 8 bases line up with TRBD1. This CDR3 is built from 15 residues. The V segment lost 7 bases and the J segment 1 base; nucleotides outside the gene matches: 8. Per the germline V gene, CDR1 is MNHEY and CDR2 is SVGAGI. The CDR3 DNA follows: TGTGCCAGCACCCCCGACAGGGGCCGGAACACTGAAGCTTTCTTT. As protein: CASTPDRGRNTEAFF.

This clonotype was detected only a few times. This chain connects TRBV27 to TRBJ2-7; 7 nucleotides align to TRBD1. The V and J ends lost 3 bases and 0 bases, in that order; junction bases with no gene match: 5. Per germline, CDR1 MNHEY and CDR2 SMNVEV (reference sequence). The CDR3 sequence is 15 residues long. In DNA form, the CDR3 reads TGTGCCAGCAGTTTCGGGACAGTGGGCTCCTACGAGCAGTACTTC. It translates to CASSFGTVGSYEQYF.

J is TRBJ2-1 and V is TRBV30; weak D call: TRBD1 (7 bases). CDR3 length: 15 amino acids. Between the trimmed V and J ends, which lost 0 bases and 8 bases, there was a span of 17 bases. CDR1 and CDR2 from the germline V gene are GTSNPN and SVGIG (reference sequence). The chain's CDR3 is CAWSVRAGGKDEQFF. CDR3 nucleotides: TGTGCCTGGAGTGTAAGGGCAGGGGGGAAGGATGAGCAGTTCTTC.